This TCR beta chain emerged from a study of Ad26.COV2.S vaccination and SARS-CoV-2 variants. Using immunoSEQ multiplex PCR, the repertoire was profiled, and TCRdb retains in-frame clones only, with some absent. Here the sample spans about 250,000 clones, roughly nine tenths being singletons. The CDR3 consists of 12 residues. The ends were cut back, 11 bases at V and 4 bases at J, with 11 bases in the middle. Documented treatment: roughly 20 received Ad26.COV2.S at low or high dose, single or two shots; five or six received placebo; per-sample allocation not given. Material that was analyzed had been drawn on day 63 after the first vaccine or placebo injection.

The chain has TRBV12-3 or TRBV12-4 and TRBJ2-2, with a tentative D call TRBD2 (6 bases). The TCR comes from a person aged 18-60 years who received the Ad26.COV2.S COVID-19 vaccine or a placebo. The sample here was peripheral blood, taken in a trial of Ad26.COV2.S vaccine versus placebo. The CDR3 region has the DNA TGTGCCGGGGGGAGCCCCACCGGGGAGCTGTTTTTT. Translating it yields CAGGSPTGELFF.